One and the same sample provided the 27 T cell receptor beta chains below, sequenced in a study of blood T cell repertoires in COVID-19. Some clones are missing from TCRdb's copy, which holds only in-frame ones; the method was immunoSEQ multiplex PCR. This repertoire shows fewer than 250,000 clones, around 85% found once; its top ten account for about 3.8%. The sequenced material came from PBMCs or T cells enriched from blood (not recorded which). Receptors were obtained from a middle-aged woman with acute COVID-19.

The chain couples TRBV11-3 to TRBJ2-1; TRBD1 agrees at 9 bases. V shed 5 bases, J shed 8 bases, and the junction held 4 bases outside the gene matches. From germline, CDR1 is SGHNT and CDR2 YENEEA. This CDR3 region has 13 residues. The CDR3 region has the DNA TGTGCCAGCAGCACTCGGACAGGGGATGAGCAGTTCTTC. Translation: CASSTRTGDEQFF.

The CDR3 here is CATKPSGQGNQPQHF. The CDR3 nucleotides read TGTGCCACCAAACCGTCGGGACAGGGGAATCAGCCCCAGCATTTT. This chain links TRBV19 with TRBJ1-5; TRBD1 agrees at 10 bases. Trimming cost V 10 bases and J 4 bases; bases outside gene matches: 10. In germline, CDR1 is LNHDA, CDR2 SQIVND (reference sequence). The length of the CDR3 is 15 residues.

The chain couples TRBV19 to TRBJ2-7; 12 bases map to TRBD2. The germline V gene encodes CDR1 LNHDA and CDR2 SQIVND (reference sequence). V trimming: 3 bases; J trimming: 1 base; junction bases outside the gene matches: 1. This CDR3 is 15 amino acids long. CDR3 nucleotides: TGTGCCAGTAGTATGGGGACTAGCGGGTCCTACGAGCAGTACTTC. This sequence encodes CASSMGTSGSYEQYF.

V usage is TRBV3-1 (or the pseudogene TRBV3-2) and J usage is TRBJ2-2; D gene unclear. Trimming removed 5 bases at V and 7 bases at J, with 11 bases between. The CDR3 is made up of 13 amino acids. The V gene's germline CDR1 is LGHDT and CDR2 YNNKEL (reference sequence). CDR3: CASSLPGGGELFF. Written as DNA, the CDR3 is TGTGCCAGCAGCTTGCCTGGCGGCGGGGAGCTGTTTTTT.

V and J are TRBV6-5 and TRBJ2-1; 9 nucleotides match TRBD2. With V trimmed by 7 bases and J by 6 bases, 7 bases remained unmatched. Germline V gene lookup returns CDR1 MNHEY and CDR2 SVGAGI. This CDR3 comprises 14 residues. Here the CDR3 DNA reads TGTGCCAGCAAGGGCTGGCGGGAGGGCAATGAGCAGTTCTTC. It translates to CASKGWREGNEQFF.

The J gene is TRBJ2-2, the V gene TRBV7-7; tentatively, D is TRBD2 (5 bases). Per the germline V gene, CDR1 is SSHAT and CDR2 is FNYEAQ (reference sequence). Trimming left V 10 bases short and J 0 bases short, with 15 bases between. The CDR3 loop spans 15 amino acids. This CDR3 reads CAIGFGGSNTGELFF. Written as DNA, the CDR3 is TGTGCCATTGGCTTCGGAGGATCGAACACCGGGGAGCTGTTTTTT. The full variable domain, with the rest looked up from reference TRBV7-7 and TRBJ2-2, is GAGVSQSPRYKVTKRGQDVTLRCDPISSHATLYWYQQALGQGPEFLTYFNYEAQPDKSGLPSDRFSAERPEGSISTLTIQRTEQRDSAMYRCAIGFGGSNTGELFFGEGSRLTVL.

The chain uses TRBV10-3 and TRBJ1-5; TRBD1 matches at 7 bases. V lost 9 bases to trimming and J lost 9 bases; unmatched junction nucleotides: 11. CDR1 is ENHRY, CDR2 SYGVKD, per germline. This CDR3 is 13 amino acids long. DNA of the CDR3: TGTGCCATTTCACAGGGGACAGAGGGGCCCCAGCATTTT. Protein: CAISQGTEGPQHF.

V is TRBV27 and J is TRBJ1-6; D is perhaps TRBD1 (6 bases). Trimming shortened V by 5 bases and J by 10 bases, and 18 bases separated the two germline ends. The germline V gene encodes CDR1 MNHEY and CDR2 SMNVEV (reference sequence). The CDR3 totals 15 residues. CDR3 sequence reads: CASSQTTGYGSPLHF. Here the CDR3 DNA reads TGTGCCAGCAGTCAAACGACAGGATATGGGTCACCCCTCCACTTT.

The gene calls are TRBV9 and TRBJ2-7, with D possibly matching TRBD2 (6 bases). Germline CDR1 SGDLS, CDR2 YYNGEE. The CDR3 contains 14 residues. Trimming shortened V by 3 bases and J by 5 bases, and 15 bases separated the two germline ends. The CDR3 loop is CASSGGTPLDEQYF. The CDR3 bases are TGTGCCAGCAGCGGCGGGACTCCTTTAGACGAGCAGTACTTC.

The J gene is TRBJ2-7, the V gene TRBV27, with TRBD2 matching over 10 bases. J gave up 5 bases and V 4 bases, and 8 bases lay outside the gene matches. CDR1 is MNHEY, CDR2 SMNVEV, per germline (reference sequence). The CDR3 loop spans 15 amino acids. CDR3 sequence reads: CASSSLGLAMHEQYF. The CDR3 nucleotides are TGTGCCAGCAGTTCTCTGGGACTAGCGATGCACGAGCAGTACTTC.

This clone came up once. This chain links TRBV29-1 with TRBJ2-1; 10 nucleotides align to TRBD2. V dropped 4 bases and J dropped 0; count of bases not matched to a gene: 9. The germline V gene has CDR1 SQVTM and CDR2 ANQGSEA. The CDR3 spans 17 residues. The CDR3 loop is CSVGGQREGSSYNEQFF. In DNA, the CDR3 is TGCAGCGTTGGGGGACAGCGGGAGGGTAGCTCCTACAATGAGCAGTTCTTC.

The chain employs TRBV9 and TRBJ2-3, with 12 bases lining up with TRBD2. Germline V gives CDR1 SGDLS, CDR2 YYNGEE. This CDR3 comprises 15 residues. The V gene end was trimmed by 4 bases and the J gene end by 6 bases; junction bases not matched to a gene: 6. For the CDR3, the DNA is TGTGCCAGCAGCAAGACTAGCGGGAGTTGGGATACGCAGTATTTT. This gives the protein CASSKTSGSWDTQYF.

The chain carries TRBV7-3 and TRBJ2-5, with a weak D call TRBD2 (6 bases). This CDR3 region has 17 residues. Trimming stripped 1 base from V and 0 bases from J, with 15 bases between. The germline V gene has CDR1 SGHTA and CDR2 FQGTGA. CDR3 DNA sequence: TGTGCCAGCAGCTTAAATGGGAGGACAACGTACCAAGAGACCCAGTACTTC. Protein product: CASSLNGRTTYQETQYF.

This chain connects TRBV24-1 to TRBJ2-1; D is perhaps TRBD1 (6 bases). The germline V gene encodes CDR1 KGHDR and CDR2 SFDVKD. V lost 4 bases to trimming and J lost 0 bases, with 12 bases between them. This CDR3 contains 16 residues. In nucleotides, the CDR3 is TGTGCCACCAGTGACGCAACAGGGTACTCCTACAATGAGCAGTTCTTC. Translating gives CATSDATGYSYNEQFF.

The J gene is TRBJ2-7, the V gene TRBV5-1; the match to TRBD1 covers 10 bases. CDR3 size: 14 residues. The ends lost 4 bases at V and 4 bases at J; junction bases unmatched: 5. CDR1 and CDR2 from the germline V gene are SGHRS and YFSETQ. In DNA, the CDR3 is TGCGCCAGCAGCCCGACAGGGGGCACATACGAGCAGTACTTC. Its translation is CASSPTGGTYEQYF.

The CDR3 reads CASSPLGGRDTIYF. The CDR3 DNA is TGTGCCAGCAGTCCCCTCGGGGGGCGGGACACCATATATTTT. This chain uses TRBV28 with TRBJ1-3, with D perhaps TRBD1 (6 bases). Trimming removed 5 bases from V and 8 bases from J, with 16 bases in between. Germline-derived CDR1 and CDR2 are MDHEN and SYDVKM. The CDR3 is 14 residues long.

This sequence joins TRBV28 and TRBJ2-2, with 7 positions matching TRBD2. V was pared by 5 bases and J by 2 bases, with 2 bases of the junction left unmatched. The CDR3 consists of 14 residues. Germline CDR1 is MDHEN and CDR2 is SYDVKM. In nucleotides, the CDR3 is TGTGCCAGCAGTCCGGGAGGTAACACCGGGGAGCTGTTTTTT. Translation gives CASSPGGNTGELFF.

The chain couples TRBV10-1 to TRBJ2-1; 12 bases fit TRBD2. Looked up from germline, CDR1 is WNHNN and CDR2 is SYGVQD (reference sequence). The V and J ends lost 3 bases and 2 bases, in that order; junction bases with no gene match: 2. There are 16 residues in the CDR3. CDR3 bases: TGCGCCAGCAGTGATCTAGCGGGAGGGCCCTACAATGAGCAGTTCTTC. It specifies CASSDLAGGPYNEQFF.

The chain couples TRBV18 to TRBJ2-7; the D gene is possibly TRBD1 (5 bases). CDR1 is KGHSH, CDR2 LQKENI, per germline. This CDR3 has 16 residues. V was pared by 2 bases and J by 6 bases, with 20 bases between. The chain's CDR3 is CASSPSRTIVVSEQYF. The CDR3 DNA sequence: TGTGCCAGCTCACCAAGCCGGACAATAGTCGTTTCCGAGCAGTACTTC. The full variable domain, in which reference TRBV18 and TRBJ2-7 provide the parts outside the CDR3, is NAGVMQNPRHLVRRRGQEARLRCSPMKGHSHVYWYRQLPEEGLKFMVYLQKENIIDESGMPKERFSAEFPKEGPSILRIQQVVRGDSAAYFCASSPSRTIVVSEQYFGPGTRLTVT.

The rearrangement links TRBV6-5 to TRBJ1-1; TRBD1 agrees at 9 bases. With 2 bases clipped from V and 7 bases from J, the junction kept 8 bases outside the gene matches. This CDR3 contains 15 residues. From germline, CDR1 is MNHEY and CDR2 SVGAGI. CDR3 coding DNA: TGTGCCAGCAGTTACACCGGGACAGGGAGAAGTGAAGCTTTCTTT. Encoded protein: CASSYTGTGRSEAFF.

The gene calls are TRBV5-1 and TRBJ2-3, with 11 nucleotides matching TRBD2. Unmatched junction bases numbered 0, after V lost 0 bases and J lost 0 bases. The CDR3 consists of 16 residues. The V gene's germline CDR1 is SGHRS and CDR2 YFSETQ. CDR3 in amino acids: CASSLGTSGSTDTQYF. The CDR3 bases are TGCGCCAGCAGCTTGGGGACTAGCGGGAGCACAGATACGCAGTATTTT.

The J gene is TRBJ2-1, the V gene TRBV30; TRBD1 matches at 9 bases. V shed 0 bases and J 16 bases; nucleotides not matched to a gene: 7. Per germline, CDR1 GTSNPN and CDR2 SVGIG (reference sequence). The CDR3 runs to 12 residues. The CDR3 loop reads CAWSVPTGGSFF. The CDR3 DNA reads TGTGCCTGGAGTGTACCGACAGGGGGTAGTTTCTTC.

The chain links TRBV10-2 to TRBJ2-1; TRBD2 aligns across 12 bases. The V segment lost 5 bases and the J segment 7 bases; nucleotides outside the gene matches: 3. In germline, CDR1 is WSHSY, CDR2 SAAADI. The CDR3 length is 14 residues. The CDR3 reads CASSLAGGQNEQFF. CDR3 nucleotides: TGCGCCAGCAGTCTAGCGGGAGGGCAGAATGAGCAGTTCTTC.

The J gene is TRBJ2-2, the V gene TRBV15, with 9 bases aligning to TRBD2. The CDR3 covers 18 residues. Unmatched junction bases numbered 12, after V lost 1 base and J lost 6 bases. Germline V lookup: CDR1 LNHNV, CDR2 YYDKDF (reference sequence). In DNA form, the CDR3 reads TGTGCCACCAGCAGAGGGACCCCGGGACTAGCTTTACCCGGGGAGCTGTTTTTT. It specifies CATSRGTPGLALPGELFF.

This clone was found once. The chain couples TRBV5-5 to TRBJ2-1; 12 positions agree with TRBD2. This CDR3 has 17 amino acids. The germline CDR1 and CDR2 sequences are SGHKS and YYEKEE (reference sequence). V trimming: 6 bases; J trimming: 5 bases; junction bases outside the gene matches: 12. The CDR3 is CASNNKPGLAGDNEQFF. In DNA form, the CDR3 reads TGTGCCAGCAACAATAAACCGGGACTAGCGGGCGACAATGAGCAGTTCTTC.

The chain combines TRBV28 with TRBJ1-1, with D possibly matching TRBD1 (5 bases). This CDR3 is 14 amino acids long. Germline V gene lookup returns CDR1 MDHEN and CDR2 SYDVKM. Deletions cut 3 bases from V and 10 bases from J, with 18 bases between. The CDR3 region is CASSFLGPNLGAFF. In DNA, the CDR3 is TGTGCCAGCAGTTTTTTGGGGCCTAATTTGGGAGCTTTCTTT.

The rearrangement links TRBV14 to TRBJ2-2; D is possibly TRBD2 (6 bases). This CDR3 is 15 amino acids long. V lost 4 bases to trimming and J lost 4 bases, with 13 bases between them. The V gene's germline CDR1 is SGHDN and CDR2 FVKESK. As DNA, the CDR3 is TGTGCCAGCAGCCTCCTTAGCGGAGGCACCGGGGAGCTGTTTTTT. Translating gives CASSLLSGGTGELFF.